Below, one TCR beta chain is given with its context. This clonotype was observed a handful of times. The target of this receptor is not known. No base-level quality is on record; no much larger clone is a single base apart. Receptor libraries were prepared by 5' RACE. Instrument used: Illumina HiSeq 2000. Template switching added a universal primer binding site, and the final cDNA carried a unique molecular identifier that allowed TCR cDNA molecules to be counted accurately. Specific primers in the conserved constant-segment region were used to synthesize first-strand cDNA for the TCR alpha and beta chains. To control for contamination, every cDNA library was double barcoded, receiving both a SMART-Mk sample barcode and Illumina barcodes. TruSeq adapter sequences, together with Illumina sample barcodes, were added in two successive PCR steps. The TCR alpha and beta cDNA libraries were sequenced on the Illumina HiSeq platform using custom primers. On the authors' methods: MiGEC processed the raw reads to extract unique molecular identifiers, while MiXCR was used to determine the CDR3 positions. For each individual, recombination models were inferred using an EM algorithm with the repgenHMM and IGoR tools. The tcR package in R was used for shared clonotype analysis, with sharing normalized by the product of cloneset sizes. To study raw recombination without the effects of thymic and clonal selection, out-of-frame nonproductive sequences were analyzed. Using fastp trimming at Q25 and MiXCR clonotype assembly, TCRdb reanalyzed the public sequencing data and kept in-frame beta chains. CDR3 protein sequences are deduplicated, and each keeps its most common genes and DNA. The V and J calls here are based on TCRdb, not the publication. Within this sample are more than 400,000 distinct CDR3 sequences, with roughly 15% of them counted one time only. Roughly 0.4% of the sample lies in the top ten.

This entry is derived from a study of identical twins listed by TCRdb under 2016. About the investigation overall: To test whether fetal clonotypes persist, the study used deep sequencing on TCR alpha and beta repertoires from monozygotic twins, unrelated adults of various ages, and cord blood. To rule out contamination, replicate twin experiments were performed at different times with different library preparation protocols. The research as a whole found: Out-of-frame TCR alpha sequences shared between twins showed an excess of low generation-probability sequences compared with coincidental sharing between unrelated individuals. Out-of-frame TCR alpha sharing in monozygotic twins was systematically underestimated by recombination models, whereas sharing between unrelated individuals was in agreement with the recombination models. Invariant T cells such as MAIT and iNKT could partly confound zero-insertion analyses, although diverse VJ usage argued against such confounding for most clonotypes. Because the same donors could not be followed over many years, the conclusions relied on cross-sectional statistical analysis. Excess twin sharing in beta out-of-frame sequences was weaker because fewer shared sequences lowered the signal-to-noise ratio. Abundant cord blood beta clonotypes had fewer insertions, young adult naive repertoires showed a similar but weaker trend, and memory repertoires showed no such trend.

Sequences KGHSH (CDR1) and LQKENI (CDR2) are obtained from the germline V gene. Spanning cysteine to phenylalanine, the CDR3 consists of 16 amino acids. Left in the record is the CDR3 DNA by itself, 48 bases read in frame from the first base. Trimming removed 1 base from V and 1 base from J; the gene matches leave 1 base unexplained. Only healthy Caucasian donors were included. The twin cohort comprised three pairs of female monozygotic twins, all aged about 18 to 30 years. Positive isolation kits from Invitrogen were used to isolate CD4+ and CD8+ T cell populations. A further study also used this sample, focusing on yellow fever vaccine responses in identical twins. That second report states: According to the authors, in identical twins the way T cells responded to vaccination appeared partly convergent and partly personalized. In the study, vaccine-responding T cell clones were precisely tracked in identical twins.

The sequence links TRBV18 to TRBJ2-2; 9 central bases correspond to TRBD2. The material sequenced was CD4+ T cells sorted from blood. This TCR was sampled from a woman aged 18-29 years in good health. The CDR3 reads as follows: CASSPRSGRNTGELFF. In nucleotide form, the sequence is TGTGCCAGCTCACCACGTAGCGGGAGGAACACCGGGGAGCTGTTTTTT. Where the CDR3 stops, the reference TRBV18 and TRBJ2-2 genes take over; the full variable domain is NAGVMQNPRHLVRRRGQEARLRCSPMKGHSHVYWYRQLPEEGLKFMVYLQKENIIDESGMPKERFSAEFPKEGPSILRIQQVVRGDSAAYFCASSPRSGRNTGELFFGEGSRLTVL.